The present T cell receptor (beta chain) was sequenced within a study of blood T cell repertoires in COVID-19. Study-wide background: Italy, Spain and the United States were the sources of the convalescent and acute COVID-19 samples.

The CDR3 extends over 15 amino acids. V trimming: 0 bases; J trimming: 5 bases; junction bases outside the gene matches: 5. Per the germline V gene, CDR1 is SGHTA and CDR2 is FQGTGA. Using immunoSEQ multiplex PCR, the repertoire was profiled, and TCRdb retains in-frame clones only, with some absent. The data show roughly 47,000 clones, approximately 85% seen once. This clone showed up just a few times. This sequence joins TRBV7-3 and TRBJ1-2, with 8 positions matching TRBD1. This TCR was recovered from a woman aged 80 or over with COVID-19, enrolled during active disease. The sequenced sample consisted of peripheral blood. In DNA form, the CDR3 reads TGTGCCAGCAGCTTAACCGGACAGGGTGGATATGGCTACACCTTC. This encodes CASSLTGQGGYGYTF. Using reference TRBV7-3 and TRBJ1-2 for the parts outside the CDR3, the full variable domain is GAGVSQTPSNKVTEKGKYVELRCDPISGHTALYWYRQSLGQGPEFLIYFQGTGAADDSGLPNDRFFAVRPEGSVSTLKIQRTERGDSAVYLCASSLTGQGGYGYTFGSGTRLTVV.